These 7 T cell receptor beta chains were all obtained from the same sample, sequenced in a study of spatial heterogeneity in lung cancer. Specified time point: sample taken at primary tumor resection. TCRdb used MiXCR to reprocess the 5' RACE reads, holding one entry per CDR3 protein. The sample shows 40,000 or so distinct CDR3 sequences, roughly 3% of them seen only once. The material was normal lung tissue next to the tumor, obtained at surgery. The source of these receptors is a male donor with early-stage non-small cell lung cancer.

This clonotype was picked up many times. The chain links TRBV24-1 to TRBJ2-5; D possibly corresponds to TRBD1 (6 bases). Trimming stripped 4 bases from V and 7 bases from J, with 15 bases between. Germline V gene data show CDR1 as KGHDR and CDR2 as SFDVKD. The CDR3 has 14 amino acids. This chain's CDR3 is CATSDWDNFATQYF. DNA of the CDR3: TGTGCCACCAGTGACTGGGACAATTTTGCGACCCAGTACTTC.

This clonotype was detected many times. The rearrangement uses TRBV27 and TRBJ2-3; 8 positions agree with TRBD1. The CDR3 covers 13 residues. Germline V gene data show CDR1 as MNHEY and CDR2 as SMNVEV (reference sequence). The J segment lost 5 bases and the V segment lost 6 bases, leaving 4 bases of the junction unmatched. Here the CDR3 DNA reads TGTGCCAGCAGGGACAGGGCGGGAGATACGCAGTATTTT. Residues: CASRDRAGDTQYF.

This clonotype was observed many times. The chain uses TRBV20-1 and TRBJ1-1; TRBD1 aligns across 7 bases. CDR1 and CDR2 (germline): DFQATT, SNEGSKA (reference sequence). There are 14 residues in the CDR3. The CDR3 nucleotides read TGCAGCCCGGAGGAGGGACAGCAAGACAAAAAAGCTTTCTTT. This encodes CSPEEGQQDKKAFF.

Comment on this clonotype: This could be a read error, since a much larger clone is one nucleotide away. V is TRBV29-1 and J is TRBJ2-5; D is ambiguous. Trimming took off 8 bases at V and 4 bases at J, with 14 bases between the two ends. Germline assignment: CDR1 SQVTM and CDR2 ANQGSEA. The CDR3 consists of 12 residues. The CDR3 DNA is TGCAGCATTGCAAGGGATTCAGAGACCCAGTACTTC. Residues: CSIARDSETQYF. Combining the CDR3 with reference TRBV29-1 and TRBJ2-5 gives the whole variable domain SAVISQKPSRDICQRGTSLTIQCQVDSQVTMMFWYRQQPGQSLTLIATANQGSEATYESGFVIDKFPISRPNLTFSTLTVSNMSPEDSSIYLCSIARDSETQYFGPGTRLLVL.

The genes are TRBV18 and TRBJ1-2; no clear D gene. CDR1 is KGHSH and CDR2 is LQKENI in the germline V gene. V dropped 2 bases and J dropped 4 bases, with 11 bases sitting between them. The CDR3 runs to 14 residues. This CDR3 is CASSPDLEIYGYTF. The CDR3 nucleotides are TGTGCCAGCTCACCAGATTTAGAGATCTATGGCTACACCTTC.

By proportion, this clonotype is medium-sized. This rearrangement joins TRBV5-5 to TRBJ2-2; TRBD1 matches 7 bases. V was pared by 2 bases and J by 6 bases, with 7 bases of the junction left unmatched. This CDR3 comprises 15 residues. CDR1 and CDR2 (germline): SGHKS, YYEKEE (reference sequence). The CDR3, as DNA: TGTGCCAGCAGCTTAAGGGGGCAAACCGCCGGGGAGCTGTTTTTT. Translating gives CASSLRGQTAGELFF.

This clonotype was detected only a few times. V is TRBV6-1 and J is TRBJ2-3; D remains ambiguous. With 6 bases removed from V and 6 bases from J, the gap between germline ends came to 10 bases. From germline, CDR1 is MNHNS and CDR2 SASEGT. The CDR3 spans 12 residues. The CDR3 DNA reads as TGTGCCAGCAGGGACGTGGCTGATACGCAGTATTTT. Translating gives CASRDVADTQYF.